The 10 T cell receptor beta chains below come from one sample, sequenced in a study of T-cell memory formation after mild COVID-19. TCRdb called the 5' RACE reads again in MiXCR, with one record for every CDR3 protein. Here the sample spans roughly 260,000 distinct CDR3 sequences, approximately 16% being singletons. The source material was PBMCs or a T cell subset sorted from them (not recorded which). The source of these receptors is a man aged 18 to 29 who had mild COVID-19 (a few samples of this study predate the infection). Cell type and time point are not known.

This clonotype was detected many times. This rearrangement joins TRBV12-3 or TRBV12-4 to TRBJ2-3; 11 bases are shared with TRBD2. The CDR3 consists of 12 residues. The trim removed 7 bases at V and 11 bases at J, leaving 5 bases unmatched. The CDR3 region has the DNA TGTGCCAGCATGCCCGGGACTAGCGGGCAGTATTTT. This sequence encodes CASMPGTSGQYF.

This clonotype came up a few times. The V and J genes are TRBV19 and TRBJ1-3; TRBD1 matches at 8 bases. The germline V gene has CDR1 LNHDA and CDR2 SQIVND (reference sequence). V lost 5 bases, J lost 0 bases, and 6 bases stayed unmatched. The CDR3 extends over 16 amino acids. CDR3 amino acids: CASSLTGVLSGNTIYF. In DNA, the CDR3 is TGTGCCAGTAGTTTGACAGGGGTACTCTCTGGAAACACCATATATTTT.

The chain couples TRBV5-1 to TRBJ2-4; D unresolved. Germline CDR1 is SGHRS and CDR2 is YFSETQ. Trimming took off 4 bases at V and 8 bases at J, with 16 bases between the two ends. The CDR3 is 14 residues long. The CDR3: CASSVSAWGDIQYF. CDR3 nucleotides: TGCGCCAGCAGCGTAAGTGCCTGGGGTGACATTCAGTACTTC.

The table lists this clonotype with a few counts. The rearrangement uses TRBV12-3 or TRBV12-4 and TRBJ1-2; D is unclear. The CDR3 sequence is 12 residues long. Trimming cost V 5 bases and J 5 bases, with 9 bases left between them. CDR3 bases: TGTGCCAGCAGTAAAACCAGATATGGCTACACCTTC. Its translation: CASSKTRYGYTF.

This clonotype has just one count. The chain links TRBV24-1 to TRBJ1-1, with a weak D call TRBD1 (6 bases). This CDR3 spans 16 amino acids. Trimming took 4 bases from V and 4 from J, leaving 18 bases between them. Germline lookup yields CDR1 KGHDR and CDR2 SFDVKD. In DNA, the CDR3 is TGTGCCACCAGTGACCAATCCCCGGGGGGGCTCACTGAAGCTTTCTTT. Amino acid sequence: CATSDQSPGGLTEAFF.

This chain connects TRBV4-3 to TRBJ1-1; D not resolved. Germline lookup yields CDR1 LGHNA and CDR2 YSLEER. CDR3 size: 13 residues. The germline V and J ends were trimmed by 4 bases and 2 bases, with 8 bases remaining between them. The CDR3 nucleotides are TGCGCCAGCAGCCCCCTCTTCAACACTGAAGCTTTCTTT. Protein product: CASSPLFNTEAFF.

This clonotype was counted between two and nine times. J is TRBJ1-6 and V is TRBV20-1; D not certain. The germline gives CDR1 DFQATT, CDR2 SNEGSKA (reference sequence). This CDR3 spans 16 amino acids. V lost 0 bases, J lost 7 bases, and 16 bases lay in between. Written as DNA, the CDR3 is TGCAGTGCTAGAGATGGAAAGGGAATCCCCAATTCACCCCTCCACTTT. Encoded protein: CSARDGKGIPNSPLHF.

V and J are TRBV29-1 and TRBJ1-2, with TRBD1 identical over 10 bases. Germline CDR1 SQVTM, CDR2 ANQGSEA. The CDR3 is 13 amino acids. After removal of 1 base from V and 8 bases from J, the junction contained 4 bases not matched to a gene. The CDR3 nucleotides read TGCAGCGTTGAAGGGGACAGGGGAAGAGGCTACACCTTC. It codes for CSVEGDRGRGYTF. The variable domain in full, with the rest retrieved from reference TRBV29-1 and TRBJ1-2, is SAVISQKPSRDICQRGTSLTIQCQVDSQVTMMFWYRQQPGQSLTLIATANQGSEATYESGFVIDKFPISRPNLTFSTLTVSNMSPEDSSIYLCSVEGDRGRGYTFGSGTRLTVV.

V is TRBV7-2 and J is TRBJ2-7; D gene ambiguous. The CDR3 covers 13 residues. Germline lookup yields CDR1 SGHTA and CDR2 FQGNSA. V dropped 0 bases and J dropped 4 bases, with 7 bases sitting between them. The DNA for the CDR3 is TGTGCCAGCAGCTTAGCCCCCATTTACGAGCAGTACTTC. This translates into CASSLAPIYEQYF.

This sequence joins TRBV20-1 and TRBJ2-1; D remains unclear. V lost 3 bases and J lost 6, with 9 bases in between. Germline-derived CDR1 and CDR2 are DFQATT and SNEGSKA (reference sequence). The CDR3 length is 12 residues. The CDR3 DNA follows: TGCAGTGCTAGGAGTGATTCCAATGAGCAGTTCTTC. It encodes CSARSDSNEQFF.